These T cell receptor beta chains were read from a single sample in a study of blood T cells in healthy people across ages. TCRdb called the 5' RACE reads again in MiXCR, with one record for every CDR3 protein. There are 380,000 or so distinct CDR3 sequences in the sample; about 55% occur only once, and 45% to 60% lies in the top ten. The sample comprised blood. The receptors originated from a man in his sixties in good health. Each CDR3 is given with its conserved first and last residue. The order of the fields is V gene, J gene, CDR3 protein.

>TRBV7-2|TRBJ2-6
CASSTSGGRSGANILTF
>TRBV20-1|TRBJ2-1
CSASKGGRLGNEQFF
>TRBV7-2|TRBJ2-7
CASSVQGTEQYF
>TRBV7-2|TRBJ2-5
CASSASRRETQYF
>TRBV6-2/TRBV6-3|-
CASSFLTGAQYEQYF
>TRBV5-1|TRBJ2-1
CASSRRAGGNNEQFF
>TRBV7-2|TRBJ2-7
CASRSPSGGTGQYF
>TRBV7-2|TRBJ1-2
CASFRPPSYGYTF
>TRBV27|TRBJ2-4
CASSSDRGPKNIQYF
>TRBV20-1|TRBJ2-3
CSATLAGTTDTQYF
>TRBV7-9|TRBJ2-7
CASSLAEKAYEQYF
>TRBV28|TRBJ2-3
CASTPRELGQASDTQYF
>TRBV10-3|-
CAIRDRSEQYF
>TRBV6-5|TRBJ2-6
CASSYSTVSGANVLTF
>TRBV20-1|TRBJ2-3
CSAPGFSSTDTQYF
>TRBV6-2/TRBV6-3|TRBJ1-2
CASSYLNGNGYTF
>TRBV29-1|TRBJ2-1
CSVPSDSGISHNEQFF